This TCR beta chain was sequenced for a study of shared clonotypes between healthy human individuals. At the level of the study: Those who served as donors were a couple of women and a few men between the ages of 18 and 49. Per-donor plates numbered three CD4 naive, three CD4 memory, two CD8 naive and one CD8 memory. General study findings and limits: Investigators collected only blood, and repertoires in tissues likely differ.

J was trimmed by 7 bases and V by 1 base; bases with no gene match: 9. The CDR3 has 16 residues. The germline V gene encodes CDR1 MGHRA and CDR2 YSYEKL. On this clone: Its antigen is currently unknown.

Naive CD8 populations comprised CD45RO-negative cells positively selected for CCR7, excluding terminally differentiated effector memory CD45RA+ cells. Original processing notes: In the immunoSEQ data, sequences were junction-only and lacked quality scores, so filtering differed. The method was immunoSEQ multiplex PCR; TCRdb's version includes in-frame clones alone and lacks a portion of them. That table gives V, J and clone size, and the DNA gave D and trimming. The repertoire includes about 2 million clones, about 95% of them detected once, and less than 1.5% sits in the top ten. The chain joins TRBV4-1 to TRBJ2-7; the match to TRBD1 covers 11 bases. The receptor was derived from a man aged 18 to 30 in good health. The sample comprised naive CD8+ T cells sorted from blood. The DNA for the CDR3 is TGCGCCAGCAGCCAAGCAGGACAGGGGGCGTTAGGAGAGCAGTACTTC. Translating gives CASSQAGQGALGEQYF.